This T cell receptor (beta chain) stems from a study of blood T cell repertoires in COVID-19. For the study at large: COVID-19 samples from acute and convalescent phases originated in the United States, Italy and Spain. PBMCs, B-cell-depleted T cells, or T cells provided the cDNA or gDNA that made up the material.

Clones were sequenced by immunoSEQ multiplex PCR, and TCRdb holds only the in-frame ones, with some missing. The sample yields about 81,000 clones, almost 85% seen once. This clone was counted a single time. The CDR3 runs 13 residues. Trimming removed 4 bases from V and 5 bases from J, with 12 bases in between. Germline values: CDR1 KGHSH, CDR2 LQKENI. The chain joins TRBV18 to TRBJ2-7; a possible D gene is TRBD2 (6 bases). The clonotype was recovered from a human donor in a cohort sampled during active COVID-19. Sequences were obtained from peripheral blood. The CDR3 DNA follows: TGTGCCAGCTCACTAGGCGCGGGAAACGAGCAGTACTTC. This codes for CASSLGAGNEQYF.